Following are 14 T cell receptor beta chains from one sample sequenced in a study of T cell responses to AZD1222 COVID-19 vaccine. Generated by immunoSEQ multiplex PCR, the TCRdb table keeps only in-frame clones and is missing some. The table shows approximately 150,000 clones, with around 92% occurring only once. This material consisted of peripheral blood, taken 28 days after the second AZD1222 dose. Receptors were obtained from an adult who received the AZD1222 COVID-19 vaccine.

This clone was detected only once. The J gene is TRBJ2-1, the V gene TRBV18; D ambiguous. This CDR3 has 13 amino acids. CDR1 and CDR2 from the germline V gene are KGHSH and LQKENI. With 8 bases removed from V and 4 bases from J, the gap between germline ends came to 12 bases. CDR3 loop: CASMAVGYNEQFF. The CDR3, as DNA: TGTGCCAGCATGGCGGTGGGATACAATGAGCAGTTCTTC.

The V and J genes are TRBV29-1 and TRBJ2-1, with D possibly being TRBD1 or TRBD2 (5 bases each). V was clipped by 7 bases and J by 0 bases, with 13 bases between them. The CDR3 sequence is 14 residues long. Germline V gives CDR1 SQVTM, CDR2 ANQGSEA. The CDR3 coding sequence is TGCAGCGCACGAGGGGTAAGCTCCTACAATGAGCAGTTCTTC. It codes for CSARGVSSYNEQFF.

Remarks on this clone: Possible read error: a much larger clone is one base away. The chain carries TRBV5-6 and TRBJ2-3; the match to TRBD1 covers 12 bases. The CDR3 spans 15 residues. V shed 4 bases and J 4 bases; nucleotides not matched to a gene: 4. Germline V lookup: CDR1 SGHDT, CDR2 YYEEEE. The CDR3 bases are TGTGCCAGCAGCCCCGGGACAGGGGGCGCAGATACGCAGTATTTT. Translation gives CASSPGTGGADTQYF.

The chain employs TRBV4-1 and TRBJ2-3; 9 bases are a match to TRBD2. Losses at the gene ends were 4 bases for V and 1 base for J; bases not matched to a gene: 6. The CDR3 is 16 residues long. Germline CDR1 MGHRA, CDR2 YSYEKL. The CDR3 nucleotides are TGCGCCAGCAGCCTTCAGAGCGGGGGGCGCACAGATACGCAGTATTTT. This encodes CASSLQSGGRTDTQYF.

This clone was counted between two and nine times. The chain carries TRBV5-1 and TRBJ1-4; D might be TRBD1 (5 bases). Germline loops: CDR1 SGHRS, CDR2 YFSETQ. This CDR3 has 14 residues. Trimming stripped 0 bases from V and 8 bases from J, with 11 bases between. The CDR3 loop reads CASSLGGEREKLFF. In DNA form, the CDR3 reads TGCGCCAGCAGCTTGGGAGGGGAGAGGGAAAAACTGTTTTTT.

The gene calls are TRBV30 and TRBJ1-6; D remains ambiguous. Trimming shortened V by 1 base and J by 6 bases, and 4 bases separated the two germline ends. CDR1 and CDR2 from the germline V gene are GTSNPN and SVGIG (reference sequence). The CDR3 runs 12 residues. CDR3 sequence: CAWSATNSPLHF. The DNA for the CDR3 is TGTGCCTGGAGTGCTACTAATTCACCCCTCCACTTT.

The CDR3 DNA sequence: TGTGCCAGCAGCCCCACCGGGAACACTGAAGCTTTCTTT. Encoded protein: CASSPTGNTEAFF. The chain uses TRBV5-6 and TRBJ1-1; the D is unclear. This CDR3 is 13 amino acids long. The germline CDR1 and CDR2 sequences are SGHDT and YYEEEE. The V end lost 4 bases, the J end lost 1 base, and 8 bases lay between the germline ends. Full variable domain (outside the CDR3, taken from reference TRBV5-6 and TRBJ1-1): DAGVTQSPTHLIKTRGQQVTLRCSPKSGHDTVSWYQQALGQGPQFIFQYYEEEERQRGNFPDRFSGHQFPNYSSELNVNALLLGDSALYLCASSPTGNTEAFFGQGTRLTVV.

V gene TRBV6-5 combines with J gene TRBJ1-6; possibly TRBD1 for D (5 bases). Deletions cut 0 bases from V and 10 bases from J, with 13 bases between. Germline V gives CDR1 MNHEY, CDR2 SVGAGI. The CDR3 spans 15 residues. CDR3: CASSYSTGRASPLHF. CDR3 nucleotides: TGTGCCAGCAGTTACTCGACGGGGCGAGCGTCACCCCTCCACTTT.

V gene TRBV4-1 combines with J gene TRBJ2-3; weak D call: TRBD2 (5 bases). Between the trimmed V and J ends, which lost 1 base and 3 bases, there was a span of 20 bases. The CDR3 contains 18 residues. Germline CDR1 is MGHRA and CDR2 is YSYEKL. CDR3 nucleotide sequence: TGCGCCAGCAGCCAAGGCTCCTGGGGTTCTCCGGGGACAGATACGCAGTATTTT. This sequence encodes CASSQGSWGSPGTDTQYF.

The chain uses TRBV4-1 and TRBJ2-1; no firm D call. This CDR3 contains 12 residues. CDR1 MGHRA and CDR2 YSYEKL come from the germline V gene. The ends were cut back, 2 bases at V and 5 bases at J, with 4 bases in the middle. CDR3 amino acids: CASSQNNNEQFF. The CDR3 DNA is TGCGCCAGCAGCCAAAACAACAATGAGCAGTTCTTC.

V is TRBV11-3 and J is TRBJ2-7; 7 positions match TRBD1. Per the germline V gene, CDR1 is SGHNT and CDR2 is YENEEA. Trimming at V came to 5 bases and at J to 3 bases, leaving 4 bases not matched to a gene. The CDR3 runs 13 residues. The CDR3 spells CASSPGQSYEQYF. CDR3 DNA: TGTGCCAGCAGCCCGGGACAGAGCTACGAGCAGTACTTC.

The rearrangement joins TRBV19 to TRBJ1-6; 8 bases line up with TRBD1. The CDR3 totals 15 residues. Per the germline V gene, CDR1 is LNHDA and CDR2 is SQIVND (reference sequence). Trimming at V came to 4 bases and at J to 8 bases, leaving 7 bases not matched to a gene. The CDR3 coding sequence is TGTGCCAGTAGTACGGGACAGGTGTTTGATTCACCCCTCCACTTT. The encoded protein is CASSTGQVFDSPLHF. The variable domain in full, completed from reference TRBV19 and TRBJ1-6, reads DGGITQSPKYLFRKEGQNVTLSCEQNLNHDAMYWYRQDPGQGLRLIYYSQIVNDFQKGDIAEGYSVSREKKESFPLTVTSAQKNPTAFYLCASSTGQVFDSPLHFGNGTRLTVT.

The rearrangement uses TRBV4-1 and TRBJ2-7; 7 bases align to TRBD1. The CDR3 is 15 residues long. Germline-derived CDR1 and CDR2 are MGHRA and YSYEKL. With 4 bases clipped from V and 2 bases from J, the junction kept 8 bases outside the gene matches. CDR3 DNA sequence: TGCGCCAGCAGCCTGCGACAGGGATCACCCTACGAGCAGTACTTC. It encodes CASSLRQGSPYEQYF.

This clone was counted between two and nine times. The gene calls are TRBV27 and TRBJ2-1, with D perhaps TRBD1 (6 bases). Trimming shortened V by 5 bases and J by 2 bases, and 13 bases separated the two germline ends. The CDR3 is 15 residues long. Germline CDR1 reads MNHEY; CDR2 reads SMNVEV (reference sequence). CDR3 residues: CASSLTGFPYNEQFF. DNA for the CDR3: TGTGCCAGCAGTCTAACAGGGTTCCCCTACAATGAGCAGTTCTTC.